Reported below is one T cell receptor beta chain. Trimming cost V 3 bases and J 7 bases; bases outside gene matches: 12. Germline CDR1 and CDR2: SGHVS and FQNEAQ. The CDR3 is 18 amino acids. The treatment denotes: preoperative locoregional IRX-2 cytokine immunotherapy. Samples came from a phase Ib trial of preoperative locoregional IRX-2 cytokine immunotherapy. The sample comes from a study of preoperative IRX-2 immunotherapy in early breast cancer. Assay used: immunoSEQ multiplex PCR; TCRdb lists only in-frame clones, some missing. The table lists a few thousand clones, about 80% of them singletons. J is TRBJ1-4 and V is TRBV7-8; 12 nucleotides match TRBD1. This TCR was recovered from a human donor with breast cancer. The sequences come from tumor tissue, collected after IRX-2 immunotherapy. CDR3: CASSFLGQGARDSEKLFF. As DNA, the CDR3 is TGTGCCAGCAGCTTCCTGGGACAGGGGGCGCGCGATTCTGAAAAACTGTTTTTT.